This TCR beta chain was documented in a study of follicular helper T cells after annual influenza vaccination. Using immunoSEQ multiplex PCR, the repertoire was profiled, and TCRdb retains in-frame clones only, with some absent. Of about 1,300 clones listed, 55% to 70% were seen once; the top ten hold less than 6.5%. Indicated time point: 2014-2015 season, 7 days after vaccination. The TCR comes from an adult who received the influenza vaccine. This material consisted of CXCR5+ CD38+ circulating T follicular helper cells from blood, taken 7 days after influenza vaccination. Subset given: circulating Tfh, non-naive CD4+CXCR5+PD-1+ (ICOS+CD38+ or ICOS-CD38-).

In nucleotides, the CDR3 is TGTGCCAGCAGTTTTCGACAGGGAAGGGAAAAACTGTTTTTT. As protein: CASSFRQGREKLFF. The chain joins TRBV28 to TRBJ1-4; 7 nucleotides line up with TRBD1. This CDR3 comprises 14 residues. CDR1 and CDR2 (germline): MDHEN, SYDVKM. V lost 3 bases to trimming and J lost 8 bases; unmatched junction nucleotides: 6.